This T cell receptor beta chain was documented in a study of T cells in Graves' hyperthyroidism and ophthalmopathy. Notes on the study in general: Patients with ophthalmopathy were separated from those with stable hyperthyroidism by a 13 V-J model.

Authors of the study amplified TCR beta CDR3 regions from RNA transcripts. HTBI primers were employed in a first-round RT-PCR of the TCR CDR3. TCRdb analysed the multiplex PCR reads with MiXCR anew, one entry per CDR3 protein. The sample has nearly 250,000 distinct CDR3 sequences, 24% seen once; the top ten hold roughly a third. This clonotype was detected only a few times. Its antigen remains unknown. At one end the junction does not follow the germline gene, possibly because of a read error. What was sequenced was blood. This clonotype was obtained from a middle-aged woman with Graves' ophthalmopathy.

In DNA form, the CDR3 reads TGTGCCAGCAGTAATACAGGGGGTACTGGGGAGACACAGTACTTC. Translation: CASSNTGGTGETQYF. The V gene is TRBV6-1, the J gene TRBJ2-5; 8 bases match TRBD1. The CDR3 extends over 15 amino acids. Germline V lookup: CDR1 MNHNS, CDR2 SASEGT.